Listed here are 26 T cell receptor beta chains from one sample, sequenced in a study of molecular identifiers for immune sequencing clone quantification. TCRdb redid the calling of the PCR reads with MiXCR, one entry per CDR3 protein. The sample includes hundreds of thousands of distinct CDR3 sequences, 25% of them seen just once. The sample taken for sequencing was naive CD8+ T cells from blood, with Jurkat cell RNA spiked in. Indicated subset: FACS-sorted CD8+CD4-CCR7+CD45RA+ naive T cells. The receptors stem from a human donor in good health. Some libraries in this study had Jurkat cell RNA spiked in.

Worth noting for this clonotype: A read error may be the cause here, since a much bigger clone is one base away. This chain links TRBV7-8 with TRBJ2-3; 9 bases agree with TRBD2. CDR1 is SGHVS and CDR2 is FQNEAQ in the germline V gene. The CDR3 has 16 residues. The CDR3 region is CASSLLGASGEDTRYF. CDR3 bases: TGTGCCAGCAGCTTATTGGGGGCTAGCGGGGAGGATACGCGGTATTTT.

In regard to this clonotype: At one of its ends the junction is not consistent with the germline gene, which may arise from a read error. The CDR3 nucleotides are TGTGCCGGCAGCGTAGATGGGGGCGCGGGGACTGAAGCTTTCTTT. Translation gives CAGSVDGGAGTEAFF. This sequence joins TRBV9 and TRBJ1-1; weak D call: TRBD1 (6 bases). This CDR3 region has 15 residues. Germline V gene lookup returns CDR1 SGDLS and CDR2 YYNGEE.

With respect to this clonotype: This could be a read error, since a much larger clone is one nucleotide away. The rearrangement uses TRBV5-6 and TRBJ1-1; TRBD1 matches 10 bases. Germline V CDR1 and CDR2: SGHDT, YYEEEE. Trimming cost V 7 bases and J 7 bases; bases outside gene matches: 19. There are 17 residues in the CDR3. CDR3: CASGSFYRDRGPGEAFF. CDR3 DNA sequence: TGTGCCAGCGGAAGCTTTTATCGGGACAGGGGACCAGGTGAAGCTTTCTTT.

On this clonotype: The junction and the germline gene differ at one end; a read error may be behind it. This rearrangement joins TRBV24-1 to TRBJ1-5, with 9 bases matching TRBD1. The CDR3 is 16 residues long. In germline, CDR1 is KGHDR, CDR2 SFDVKD. The CDR3 DNA sequence: TGTGCCACCGGTGATGGGACAGGGTGGACCTCTCCGCCCCAGCATTTT. It encodes CATGDGTGWTSPPQHF.

The chain carries TRBV19 and TRBJ2-1; D might be TRBD1 (6 bases). Trimming cost V 0 bases and J 2 bases, with 8 bases left between them. The CDR3 spans 15 residues. Germline-derived CDR1 and CDR2 are LNHDA and SQIVND (reference sequence). The CDR3 sequence is CASSIDRGPYNEQFF. CDR3 coding DNA: TGTGCCAGTAGTATAGACAGGGGTCCCTACAATGAGCAGTTCTTC.

This clonotype has at least ten counts. V usage is TRBV2 and J usage is TRBJ2-3; 9 bases agree with TRBD1. CDR1 and CDR2 from the germline V gene are SNHLY and FYNNEI. The CDR3 runs 14 residues. Trimming cost V 9 bases and J 2 bases; bases outside gene matches: 6. CDR3 in DNA: TGTGCCAGTCCGGGGACAGGGACCACAGATACGCAGTATTTT. Protein product: CASPGTGTTDTQYF.

This clonotype has ten or more counts. This sequence joins TRBV12-3 or TRBV12-4 and TRBJ2-5, with TRBD1 matching over 7 bases. CDR3 size: 13 residues. J was trimmed by 4 bases and V by 10 bases; bases with no gene match: 9. The CDR3 coding sequence is TGTGCCACCTCGTGGGACAGTCGAGAGACCCAGTACTTC. This encodes CATSWDSRETQYF.

This chain joins TRBV6-5 and TRBJ2-7; perhaps TRBD2 as D (5 bases). V was cut by 0 bases and J by 2 bases, with 20 bases left in between. Germline CDR1 and CDR2: MNHEY and SVGAGI. The CDR3 extends over 18 amino acids. CDR3 nucleotides: TGTGCCAGCAGTTACTCGCTACAAAGCGGCCAGAACCCCTACGAGCAGTACTTC. Translated: CASSYSLQSGQNPYEQYF.

In this sample, this clonotype turned up many times. V gene TRBV6-2 or TRBV6-3 combines with J gene TRBJ2-5; D possibly corresponds to TRBD1 (7 bases). Germline V gene sequence: CDR1 MNHEY, CDR2 SVGEGT. The CDR3 extends over 20 amino acids. V was pared by 2 bases and J by 3 bases, with 28 bases between. CDR3 bases: TGTGCCAGCAGTTACCCCGGGAATGGTTTCCAGGGGGAGGAGGAAGAGACCCAGTACTTC. Translating gives CASSYPGNGFQGEEEETQYF.

J is TRBJ2-1 and V is TRBV20-1, with TRBD2 matching over 8 bases. The CDR3 runs to 15 residues. Germline V CDR1 and CDR2: DFQATT, SNEGSKA (reference sequence). V lost 6 bases and J lost 7; bases outside the gene matches: 14. DNA of the CDR3: TGCAGTGCCCCTTCCGTAGCGGGACTTGGTAATGAGCAGTTCTTC. It is translated as CSAPSVAGLGNEQFF.

This sequence joins TRBV12-3 or TRBV12-4 and TRBJ2-1; 10 bases are shared with TRBD2. J gave up 8 bases and V 5 bases, and 6 bases lay outside the gene matches. This CDR3 is built from 14 residues. The CDR3 here is CASSHLTSGDEQFF. Written as DNA, the CDR3 is TGTGCCAGCAGTCACCTAACTAGCGGGGATGAGCAGTTCTTC.

Notes on this clonotype: This clone may be a read error of a much larger clone one base away. The chain carries TRBV2 and TRBJ2-5; D possibly uses TRBD1 or TRBD2 (6 bases each). CDR3 length: 14 residues. Germline V gives CDR1 SNHLY, CDR2 FYNNEI. The CDR3 spells CASSPGGGPEPQYF. The CDR3, as DNA: TGTGCCAGCAGTCCCGGGGGCGGACCAGAGCCCCAGTACTTC.

Only a few counts were recorded for this clonotype. CDR3 in DNA: TGCAGTGCAAGCGACAGGGGTTCGTACGAGCAGTACTTC. Translated: CSASDRGSYEQYF. The chain carries TRBV20-1 and TRBJ2-7; 8 nucleotides line up with TRBD1. CDR1 is DFQATT and CDR2 is SNEGSKA in the germline V gene (reference sequence). V gave up 6 bases and J gave up 4 bases; unmatched junction bases: 8. The CDR3 extends over 13 amino acids.

Comment on this clonotype: A read error may produce the germline difference seen at one junction end. This chain connects TRBV7-9 to TRBJ2-2; no firm D call. The CDR3 has 14 amino acids. Germline assignment: CDR1 SEHNR and CDR2 FQNEAQ (reference sequence). The CDR3 nucleotides read TGTGCCGGCAGGATTAACGGTGCCCCCGGGGAGCTGTTTTTT. Translated: CAGRINGAPGELFF.

This clonotype turned up a few times. The chain employs TRBV19 and TRBJ2-7; D tentatively fits TRBD1 or TRBD2 (6 bases each). The germline CDR1 and CDR2 sequences are LNHDA and SQIVND (reference sequence). The V and J ends lost 3 bases and 0 bases respectively, with 12 bases between them. There are 15 residues in the CDR3. Written as DNA, the CDR3 is TGTGCCAGTAGTATTGCAGGGGACTTCTCCTACGAGCAGTACTTC. It is translated as CASSIAGDFSYEQYF.

This clonotype was observed many times. The chain combines TRBV20-1 with TRBJ2-7; 8 bases are a match to TRBD1. Looked up from germline, CDR1 is DFQATT and CDR2 is SNEGSKA (reference sequence). The V gene end was trimmed by 0 bases and the J gene end by 3 bases; junction bases not matched to a gene: 7. CDR3 length: 15 residues. CDR3 residues: CSARDYNRGVYEQYF. The CDR3, as DNA: TGCAGTGCTAGAGATTATAACAGGGGGGTCTACGAGCAGTACTTC.

CDR3: CASRAPGSNYNEQFF. For the CDR3, the DNA is TGTGCCAGCAGGGCGCCCGGGAGTAACTACAATGAGCAGTTCTTC. V gene TRBV4-2 combines with J gene TRBJ2-1; a possible D gene is TRBD2 (6 bases). Trimming shortened V by 6 bases and J by 3 bases, and 15 bases separated the two germline ends. The CDR3 sequence is 15 residues long. Germline V gene data show CDR1 as LGHNA and CDR2 as YNFKEQ.

There are a few counts of this clonotype. A read error may explain this, as a much larger clone is one base away. The V gene is TRBV12-3 or TRBV12-4, the J gene TRBJ2-5, with a tentative D call TRBD1 (6 bases). This CDR3 region has 12 residues. The CDR3 reads CANSGQKETQYF. Here the CDR3 DNA reads TGTGCCAACAGTGGACAGAAAGAGACCCAGTACTTC.

This clonotype has at least ten counts. This chain links TRBV6-5 with TRBJ2-3; possible D gene TRBD2, 5 bases. V lost 0 bases to trimming and J lost 2 bases, with 9 bases between them. CDR1 and CDR2 from the germline V gene are MNHEY and SVGAGI. The CDR3 contains 15 residues. The chain's CDR3 is CASSYSDSHTDTQYF. For the CDR3, the DNA is TGTGCCAGCAGTTACTCGGACTCCCACACAGATACGCAGTATTTT.

The chain employs TRBV29-1 and TRBJ2-4; D not certain. Per the germline V gene, CDR1 is SQVTM and CDR2 is ANQGSEA. The CDR3 runs to 15 residues. The V gene lost 4 bases and the J gene lost 0 bases, with 13 bases spanning the gap. This CDR3 reads CSVVVGWGAKNIQYF. In DNA form, the CDR3 reads TGCAGCGTTGTAGTTGGTTGGGGAGCCAAAAACATTCAGTACTTC.

The chain has TRBV7-9 and TRBJ1-1; weak D call: TRBD1 (5 bases). The CDR3 has 13 amino acids. V gave up 6 bases and J gave up 2 bases, with 10 bases separating them. Germline V lookup: CDR1 SEHNR, CDR2 FQNEAQ (reference sequence). As DNA, the CDR3 is TGTGCCAGCAGGGGGCTGGAAAACACTGAAGCTTTCTTT. As protein: CASRGLENTEAFF. Filled out from reference TRBV7-9 and TRBJ1-1, the complete variable domain reads DTGVSQNPRHKITKRGQNVTFRCDPISEHNRLYWYRQTLGQGPEFLTYFQNEAQLEKSRLLSDRFSAERPKGSFSTLEIQRTEQGDSAMYLCASRGLENTEAFFGQGTRLTVV.

Many counts were recorded for this clonotype. This rearrangement joins TRBV30 to TRBJ1-1; D not resolved. The V gene's germline CDR1 is GTSNPN and CDR2 SVGIG (reference sequence). This CDR3 comprises 12 residues. V was clipped by 2 bases and J by 2 bases, with 6 bases between them. DNA of the CDR3: TGTGCCTGGAGTCTCCTAAACACTGAAGCTTTCTTT. Protein product: CAWSLLNTEAFF.

The V call is TRBV18, the J call TRBJ1-2, with TRBD1 as a possible D gene (6 bases). The length of the CDR3 is 18 residues. Trimming pared 0 bases from V and 0 bases from J, leaving 17 bases between. Germline values: CDR1 KGHSH, CDR2 LQKENI. This CDR3 is CASSPPHGQILTNYGYTF. In DNA form, the CDR3 reads TGTGCCAGCTCACCACCTCATGGACAGATACTTACTAACTATGGCTACACCTTC.

Many counts were recorded for this clonotype. The chain has TRBV12-3 or TRBV12-4 and TRBJ1-2, with TRBD1 matching over 8 bases. CDR3 length equals 15 residues. With 5 bases clipped from V and 3 bases from J, the junction kept 8 bases outside the gene matches. The chain's CDR3 is CASSSGQGGYYGYTF. In DNA, the CDR3 is TGTGCCAGCAGTAGCGGACAGGGAGGATACTATGGCTACACCTTC.

This clonotype was seen repeatedly, ten times or more. This rearrangement joins TRBV14 to TRBJ2-7, with no clear D. The germline gives CDR1 SGHDN, CDR2 FVKESK. CDR3 length equals 14 residues. V lost 2 bases and J 4 bases, leaving 12 bases between the germline ends. In DNA form, the CDR3 reads TGTGCCAGCAGCCAACATCGTGATTCGTACGAGCAGTACTTC. Its translation is CASSQHRDSYEQYF. The full variable domain, in which reference TRBV14 and TRBJ2-7 provide the parts outside the CDR3, is EAGVTQFPSHSVIEKGQTVTLRCDPISGHDNLYWYRRVMGKEIKFLLHFVKESKQDESGMPNNRFLAERTGGTYSTLKVQPAELEDSGVYFCASSQHRDSYEQYFGPGTRLTVT.

This chain connects TRBV6-1 to TRBJ1-1; the D gene is possibly TRBD1 (5 bases). V lost 10 bases to trimming and J lost 5 bases, with 20 bases between them. Germline V gene lookup returns CDR1 MNHNS and CDR2 SASEGT. The length of the CDR3 is 14 residues. CDR3 region: CANTPSGAGTEAFF. The DNA for the CDR3 is TGTGCCAACACCCCGAGTGGGGCTGGGACTGAAGCTTTCTTT.